The next 8 T cell receptor beta chains were all read from a single sample in a study of response to subunit inactivated influenza vaccine. Each CDR3 protein gets one entry after TCRdb re-called the RT-PCR reads with MiXCR. The table has just over 300,000 distinct CDR3 sequences, 21% seen once. The material was PBMCs from blood, obtained approximately 20 months after vaccination. The receptors here all came from a man in his fifties or sixties who received an inactivated influenza vaccine.

The chain is built from TRBV5-6 and TRBJ1-2; D might be TRBD1 (6 bases). Germline V gene lookup returns CDR1 SGHDT and CDR2 YYEEEE. Deletions cut 4 bases from V and 0 bases from J, with 19 bases between. The CDR3 sequence is 17 residues long. This chain's CDR3 is CASSPEPGGLANYGYTF. CDR3 in DNA: TGTGCCAGCAGCCCAGAACCCGGGGGCCTAGCTAACTATGGCTACACCTTC.

This clonotype was seen many times. The rearrangement links TRBV14 to TRBJ1-1, with 8 bases lining up with TRBD1. The CDR3 is 15 amino acids. V dropped 4 bases and J dropped 4; count of bases not matched to a gene: 8. Germline CDR1 SGHDN, CDR2 FVKESK. The CDR3 DNA follows: TGTGCCAGCAGCCGACAGGGGATTCGATCCACTGAAGCTTTCTTT. Its protein is CASSRQGIRSTEAFF.

This clonotype has a handful of counts. The rearrangement joins TRBV12-3 or TRBV12-4 to TRBJ1-4; 8 bases fit TRBD1. The CDR3 runs to 16 residues. Germline trimming cut 6 bases from V and 0 bases from J; bases unmatched to any gene: 6. Written as DNA, the CDR3 is TGTGCCAGCAGCCCGACGACAGGGGCAACTAATGAAAAACTGTTTTTT. This gives the protein CASSPTTGATNEKLFF.

V and J are TRBV3-1 and TRBJ1-3; D is possibly TRBD1 (6 bases). The CDR3 loop spans 19 amino acids. Germline V gene sequence: CDR1 LGHDT, CDR2 YNNKEL (reference sequence). V was clipped by 4 bases and J by 0 bases, with 22 bases between them. The CDR3 spells CASSLWGSGDLFSGNTIYF. For the CDR3, the DNA is TGTGCCAGCAGCCTATGGGGTTCAGGGGACTTATTCTCTGGAAACACCATATATTTT. Full variable domain (missing parts from reference TRBV3-1 and TRBJ1-3): DTAVSQTPKYLVTQMGNDKSIKCEQNLGHDTMYWYKQDSKKFLKIMFSYNNKELIINETVPNRFSPKSPDKAHLNLHINSLELGDSAVYFCASSLWGSGDLFSGNTIYFGEGSWLTVV.

V gene TRBV14 combines with J gene TRBJ2-3; the D gene could be TRBD1 or TRBD2 (5 bases each). Germline loops: CDR1 SGHDN, CDR2 FVKESK. V was pared by 3 bases and J by 6 bases, with 19 bases between. This CDR3 comprises 16 residues. The CDR3 region has the DNA TGTGCCAGCAGCCACTATTCGGGACGGGAAAGCGATACGCAGTATTTT. Protein: CASSHYSGRESDTQYF.

This clonotype was detected only a few times. The chain joins TRBV12-3 or TRBV12-4 to TRBJ2-3; 10 bases align to TRBD1. V shed 3 bases and J 4 bases; nucleotides not matched to a gene: 7. CDR3 length: 16 residues. The CDR3 sequence: CASSFSGTGVSDTQYF. The CDR3 region has the DNA TGTGCCAGCAGTTTCTCCGGGACAGGGGTGTCAGATACGCAGTATTTT.

This clonotype came up a few times. This sequence joins TRBV4-1 and TRBJ1-6; no definite D call. Germline V CDR1 and CDR2: MGHRA, YSYEKL. This CDR3 has 16 residues. V was shortened by 0 bases and J by 4 bases, with 10 bases between the two germline ends. This chain's CDR3 is CASSQEYSSYNSPLHF. In DNA form, the CDR3 reads TGCGCCAGCAGCCAAGAATACAGTTCTTATAATTCACCCCTCCACTTT.

The sample holds a few counts of this clonotype. The V and J genes are TRBV7-2 and TRBJ2-3; D is ambiguous. The ends were cut back, 4 bases at V and 2 bases at J, with 7 bases in the middle. The CDR3 has 13 amino acids. The germline gives CDR1 SGHTA, CDR2 FQGNSA. CDR3 coding DNA: TGTGCCAGCAGCTCAAGCCTCACAGATACGCAGTATTTT. Protein: CASSSSLTDTQYF.